This section outlines one T cell receptor beta chain sequence together with its context. Its specificity is not known. The V segment lost 0 bases and the J segment 5 bases; nucleotides outside the gene matches: 7. Germline lookup yields CDR1 MNHEY and CDR2 SVGAGI. The CDR3 has 15 amino acids. The PCR was carried out with 60 Vbeta primers and 13 Jbeta primers. Clones were sequenced by immunoSEQ multiplex PCR, and TCRdb holds only the in-frame ones, with some missing. The sample table sets out around 210,000 clones. This entry comes from a study of cytomegalovirus exposure and HLA in healthy donors. Study-wide context: Clustering assigned about four fifths of the roughly 430 genotyped donors to the Caucasian-associated ancestry cluster.

General study findings and limits: In a later analysis, DRB1 alleles had the most associated TCRs; HLA-C alleles the fewest. A few CMV-associated chains were confirmed in vitro to be specific for CMV antigens.

The sequence came from a woman in her 30s in good health and CMV-seropositive. The specimen sequenced was PBMCs. The rearrangement links TRBV6-5 to TRBJ2-7; 7 nucleotides line up with TRBD2. Written as DNA, the CDR3 is TGTGCCAGCAGTTACTCGGGAGGGTGGAGGAACGAGCAGTACTTC. It translates to CASSYSGGWRNEQYF.